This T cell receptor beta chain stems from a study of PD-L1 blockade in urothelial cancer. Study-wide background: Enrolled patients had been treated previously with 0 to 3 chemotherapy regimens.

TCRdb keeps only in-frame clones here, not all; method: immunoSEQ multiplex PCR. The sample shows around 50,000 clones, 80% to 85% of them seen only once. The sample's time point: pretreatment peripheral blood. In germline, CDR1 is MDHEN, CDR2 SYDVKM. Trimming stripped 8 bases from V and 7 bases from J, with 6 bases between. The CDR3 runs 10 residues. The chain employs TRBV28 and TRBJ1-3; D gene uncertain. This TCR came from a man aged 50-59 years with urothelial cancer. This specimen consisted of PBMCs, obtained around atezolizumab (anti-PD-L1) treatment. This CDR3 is CASHGNTIYF. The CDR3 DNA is TGTGCCAGCCACGGGAACACCATATATTTT.